This TCR beta chain originates from a study of Ad26.COV2.S vaccination and SARS-CoV-2 variants. Findings of the study overall: Placebo and vaccine recipients had non-spike TCR breadth that was similar. Breadth and depth estimates from TCRs may understate total T cell responses.

About this clone itself: What it binds is unknown.

The data were produced by immunoSEQ multiplex PCR, yet TCRdb's version contains in-frame clones alone and is incomplete. The sample lists about 440,000 clones; about nine tenths were seen once. The treatment: approximately 18 received Ad26.COV2.S at low or high dose, single or two shots; about 5 received placebo; per-sample allocation not given. On day 63 after the first injection, vaccine and placebo recipients gave samples. Within Boston, the person who donated was an adult of 18-55 years. The V gene's germline CDR1 is SGHTA and CDR2 FQGNSA. Trimming stripped 3 bases from V and 7 bases from J, with 18 bases between. This CDR3 spans 15 amino acids.

The sequence came from a person aged 18 to 59 who received the Ad26.COV2.S COVID-19 vaccine or a placebo. V gene TRBV7-2 combines with J gene TRBJ1-2; a weak D match, TRBD1 (6 bases). Sequences were derived from peripheral blood, sampled in a trial of Ad26.COV2.S vaccine versus placebo. CDR3 coding DNA: TGTGCCAGCAGCTTCTCCTGGCCGGGGGCCGCTGGCTACACCTTC. Translated: CASSFSWPGAAGYTF.